This TCR beta chain appears in the sequencing data of a study of cytomegalovirus exposure and HLA in healthy donors. The PCR had 60 Vbeta and 13 Jbeta primers. Sequenced by immunoSEQ multiplex PCR; TCRdb stores in-frame clones only, minus some. The table lists 130,000 or so clones, about 8.5% of them singletons, with 5.5% in the top ten. J gave up 4 bases and V 3 bases, and 10 bases lay outside the gene matches. Looked up from germline, CDR1 is MNHEY and CDR2 is SVGAGI. The CDR3 consists of 16 residues. Study-level points and caveats: Researchers reported in a later analysis that a missense DCLRE1C variant was tied to TCR beta V- and J-gene trimming. It was taken for granted in presence/absence analyses that sequencing depth across donors was roughly uniform. It was confirmed in vitro that a few of the CMV-associated chains were specific for CMV antigens. Researchers counted 164 TCR beta chains as cytomegalovirus-associated.

The table lists this clone with a few counts. Its antigen remains unknown. Specimen: PBMCs. The gene calls are TRBV6-5 and TRBJ1-2, with 8 bases lining up with TRBD1. This receptor was identified in a man aged 40-50 years in good health and CMV-seronegative. The CDR3 sequence is CASSYPGQEFIYGYTF. CDR3 nucleotides: TGTGCCAGCAGTTATCCGGGACAGGAATTTATCTATGGCTACACCTTC.